Reported below is one T cell receptor beta chain. This clone occurred once. Its cognate antigen has yet to be identified. The input lacks base qualities; no much larger clone sits a single base away. Germline trimming amounts to 5 bases on V and 5 bases on J, with 16 as the count of junction bases outside the gene matches. The CDR3 holds 17 amino acids from the cysteine to the phenylalanine. Just CDR3 DNA is preserved here, 51 bases in frame from base 1. Sequences MDHEN (CDR1) and SYDVKM (CDR2) are obtained from the germline V gene. The donors belonged to the validation cohort of roughly 120 subjects, which was separate from the approximately 700-subject first cohort. Library generation was performed with the immunoSEQ multiplex PCR assay. As for the original processing: To diagnose cytomegalovirus status from the catalog of TCR beta chain sequences, a statistical classification framework was built. Drawn from immuneACCESS, this table holds only the in-frame rearrangements with V and J called that TCRdb kept. Clones are partly lost; checked studies trace under half to an unresolved V gene and leave the rest unexplained. The DNA was the basis for D and trimming; V, J and clone size are from that table. The sample table lists tens of thousands of clones, over 90% of them with a count of one. Clones ranked in the top ten supply approximately 3% of the sample.

The data are from a study of cytomegalovirus exposure and HLA in healthy donors (TCRdb year 2017). Some background on the complete study: According to a later analysis, the approximately 120 validation repertoires were produced on the same platform as the approximately 620 repertoires of the first cohort. The study was designed to test whether signatures of past pathogen exposure could be identified by cataloging public T cell receptors. A separate validation cohort of 100 to 150 different subjects was used in addition to the approximately 640-subject first cohort. High-throughput TCR immunosequencing, statistical association of individual TCRs with disease status, and machine learning were combined to predict cytomegalovirus infection status.

Summary of the overall study and its limitations: According to the authors, the approach could potentially be generalized to other disease states and immunological phenotypes. A few of the identified cytomegalovirus-associated TCR beta chains were confirmed in vitro to be specific for cytomegalovirus antigens. A later analysis found that TCRs clustered in the first cohort also tended to co-occur in the 110 or so validation repertoires, with 94% of cluster scores above 0. A later analysis lacked HLA typing for the validation cohort, so it scored co-occurrence in that cohort across all 110 or so repertoires. A total of some 180 TCR beta chains were listed by the study as associated with cytomegalovirus. Cytomegalovirus status was reported to be diagnosed by the classifier with high specificity and sensitivity in both the original and validation cohorts. Most TCR sequences were seen in very few donors, while some public TCRs were found in many individuals.

Sequencing was carried out using PBMCs. The rearranged segments are TRBV28 and TRBJ2-7; TRBD1 matches 9 bases in the middle. The sequence came from a woman aged 18-29 years in good health and CMV-seropositive. CDR3 sequence: CASSPSFPQGASHEQYF. Here is the DNA: TGTGCCAGCAGTCCAAGCTTCCCACAGGGGGCGAGCCACGAGCAGTACTTC.